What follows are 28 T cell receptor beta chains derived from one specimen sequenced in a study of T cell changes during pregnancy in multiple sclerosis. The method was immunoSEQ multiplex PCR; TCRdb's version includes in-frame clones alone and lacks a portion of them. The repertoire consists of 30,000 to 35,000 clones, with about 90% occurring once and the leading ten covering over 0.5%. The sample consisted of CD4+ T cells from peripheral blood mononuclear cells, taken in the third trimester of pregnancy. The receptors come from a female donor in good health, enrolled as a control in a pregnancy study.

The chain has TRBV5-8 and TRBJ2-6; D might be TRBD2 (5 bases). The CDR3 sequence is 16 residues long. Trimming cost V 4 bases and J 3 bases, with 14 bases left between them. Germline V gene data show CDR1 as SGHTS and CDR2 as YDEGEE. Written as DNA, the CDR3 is TGTGCCAGCAGCACCCTGCCGGGGATTGGGGCCAACGTCCTGACTTTC. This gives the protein CASSTLPGIGANVLTF.

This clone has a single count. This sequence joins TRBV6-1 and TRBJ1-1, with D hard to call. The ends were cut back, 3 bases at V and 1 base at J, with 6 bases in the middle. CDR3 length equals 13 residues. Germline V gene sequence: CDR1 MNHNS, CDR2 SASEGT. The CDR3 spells CASSDRRNTEAFF. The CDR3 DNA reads TGTGCCAGCAGTGACAGAAGGAACACTGAAGCTTTCTTT.

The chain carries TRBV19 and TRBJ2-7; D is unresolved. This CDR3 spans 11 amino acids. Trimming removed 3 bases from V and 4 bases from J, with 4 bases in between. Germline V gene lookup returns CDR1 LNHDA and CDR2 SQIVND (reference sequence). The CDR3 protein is CASSIPYEQYF. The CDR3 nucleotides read TGTGCCAGTAGTATCCCATACGAGCAGTACTTC.

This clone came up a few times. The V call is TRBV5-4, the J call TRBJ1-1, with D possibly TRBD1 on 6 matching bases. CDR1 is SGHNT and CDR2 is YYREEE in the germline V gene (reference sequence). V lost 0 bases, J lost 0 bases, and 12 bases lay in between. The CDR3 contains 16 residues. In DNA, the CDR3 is TGTGCCAGCAGCTTGGGTTCGGGACACATGAACACTGAAGCTTTCTTT. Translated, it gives CASSLGSGHMNTEAFF.

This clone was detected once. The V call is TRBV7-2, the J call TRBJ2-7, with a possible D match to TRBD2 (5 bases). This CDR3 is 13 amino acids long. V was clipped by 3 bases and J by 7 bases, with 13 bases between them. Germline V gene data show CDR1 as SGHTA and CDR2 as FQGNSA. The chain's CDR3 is CASSFDPGVEQYF. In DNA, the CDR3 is TGTGCCAGCAGCTTTGATCCCGGGGTAGAGCAGTACTTC.

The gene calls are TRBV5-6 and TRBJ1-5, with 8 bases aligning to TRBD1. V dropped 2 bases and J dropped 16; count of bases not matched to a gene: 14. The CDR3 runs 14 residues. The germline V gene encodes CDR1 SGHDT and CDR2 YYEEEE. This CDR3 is CASSFSRLEDRVHF. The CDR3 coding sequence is TGTGCCAGCAGCTTCTCGCGGCTTGAGGACAGGGTCCATTTT.

The CDR3 DNA is TGTGCCAGCAGTGGGGGGACAGGGGGCAGTTTAGATACGCAGTATTTT. Its translation is CASSGGTGGSLDTQYF. The chain combines TRBV6-1 with TRBJ2-3; the match to TRBD1 covers 12 bases. The CDR3 contains 16 residues. Germline CDR1 reads MNHNS; CDR2 reads SASEGT. With 4 bases clipped from V and 5 bases from J, the junction kept 7 bases outside the gene matches.

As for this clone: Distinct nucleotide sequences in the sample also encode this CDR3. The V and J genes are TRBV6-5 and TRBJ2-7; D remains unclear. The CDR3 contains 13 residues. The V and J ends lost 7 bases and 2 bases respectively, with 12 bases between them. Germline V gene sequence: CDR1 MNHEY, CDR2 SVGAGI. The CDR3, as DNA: TGTGCCAGCACTCCGGGTACTACCTACGAGCAGTACTTC. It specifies CASTPGTTYEQYF.

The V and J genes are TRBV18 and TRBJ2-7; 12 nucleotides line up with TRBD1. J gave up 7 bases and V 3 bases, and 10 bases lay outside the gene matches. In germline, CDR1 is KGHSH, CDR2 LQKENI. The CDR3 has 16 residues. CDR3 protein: CASSPTRGQGAWEQYF. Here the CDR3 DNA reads TGTGCCAGCTCACCGACCAGGGGACAGGGGGCTTGGGAGCAGTACTTC.

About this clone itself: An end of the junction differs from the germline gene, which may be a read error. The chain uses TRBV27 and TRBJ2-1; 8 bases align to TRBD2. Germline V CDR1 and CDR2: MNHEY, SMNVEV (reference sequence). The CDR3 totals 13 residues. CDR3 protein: CASSLWTSPTLIF. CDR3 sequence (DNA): TGTGCCAGCAGTTTATGGACTAGCCCCACCTTGATCTTC.

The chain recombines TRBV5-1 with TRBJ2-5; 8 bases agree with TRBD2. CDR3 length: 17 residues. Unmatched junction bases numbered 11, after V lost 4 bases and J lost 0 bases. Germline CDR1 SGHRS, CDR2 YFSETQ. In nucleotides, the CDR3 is TGCGCCAGCAGCCGATACCCGGGGGGGGGACACCAAGAGACCCAGTACTTC. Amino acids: CASSRYPGGGHQETQYF.

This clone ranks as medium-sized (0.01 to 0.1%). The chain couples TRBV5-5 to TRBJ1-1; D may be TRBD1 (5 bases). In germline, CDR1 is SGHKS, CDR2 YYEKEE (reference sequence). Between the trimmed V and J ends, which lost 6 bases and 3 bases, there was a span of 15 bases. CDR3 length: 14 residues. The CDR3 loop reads CASTLHRGDTEAFF. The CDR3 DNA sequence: TGTGCCAGCACCCTACATAGGGGCGACACTGAAGCTTTCTTT.

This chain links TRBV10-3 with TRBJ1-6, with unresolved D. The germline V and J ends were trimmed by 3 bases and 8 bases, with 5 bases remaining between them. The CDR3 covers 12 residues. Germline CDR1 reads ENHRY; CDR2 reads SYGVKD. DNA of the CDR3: TGTGCCATCAGTGAAGCGGATTCACCCCTCCACTTT. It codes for CAISEADSPLHF.

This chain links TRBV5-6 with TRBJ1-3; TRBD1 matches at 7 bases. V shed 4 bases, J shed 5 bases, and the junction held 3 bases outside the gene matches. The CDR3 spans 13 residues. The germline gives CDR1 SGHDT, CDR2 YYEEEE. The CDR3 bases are TGTGCCAGCAGCCTGGGACAGAGAAACACCATATATTTT. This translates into CASSLGQRNTIYF.

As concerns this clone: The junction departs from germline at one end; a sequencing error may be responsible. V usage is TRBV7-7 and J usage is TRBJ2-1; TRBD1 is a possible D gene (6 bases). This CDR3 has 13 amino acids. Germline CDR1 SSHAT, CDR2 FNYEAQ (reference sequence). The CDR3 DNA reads TGTGCTAGCAGCCTTGGACAGACCAATGAGCAGTTCTTC. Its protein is CASSLGQTNEQFF.

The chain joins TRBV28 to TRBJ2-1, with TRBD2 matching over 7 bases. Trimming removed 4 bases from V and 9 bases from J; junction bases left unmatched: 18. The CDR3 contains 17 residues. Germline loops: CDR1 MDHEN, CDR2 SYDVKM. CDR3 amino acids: CASSSIHGASGRSEQFF. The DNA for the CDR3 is TGTGCCAGCAGTTCAATTCACGGGGCTAGCGGTCGCTCTGAGCAGTTCTTC.

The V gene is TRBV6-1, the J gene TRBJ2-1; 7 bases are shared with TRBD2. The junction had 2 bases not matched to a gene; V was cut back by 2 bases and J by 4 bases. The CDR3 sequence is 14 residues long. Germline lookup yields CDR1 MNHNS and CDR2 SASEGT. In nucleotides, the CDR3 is TGTGCCAGCAGTGAACTAGCGGTTTACAATGAGCAGTTCTTC. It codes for CASSELAVYNEQFF.

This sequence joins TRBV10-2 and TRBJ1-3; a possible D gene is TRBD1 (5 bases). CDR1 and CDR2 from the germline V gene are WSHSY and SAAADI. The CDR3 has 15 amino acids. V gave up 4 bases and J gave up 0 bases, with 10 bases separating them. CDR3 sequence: CASSVGGPSGNTIYF. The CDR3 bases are TGCGCCAGCAGTGTGGGGGGTCCCTCTGGAAACACCATATATTTT.

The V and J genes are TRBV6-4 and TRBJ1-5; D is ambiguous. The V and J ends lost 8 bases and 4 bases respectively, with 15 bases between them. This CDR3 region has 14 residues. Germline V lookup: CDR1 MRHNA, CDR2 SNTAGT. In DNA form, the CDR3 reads TGTGCCAGCGGGGATGTCAGCGGAAATCAGCCCCAGCATTTT. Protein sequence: CASGDVSGNQPQHF.

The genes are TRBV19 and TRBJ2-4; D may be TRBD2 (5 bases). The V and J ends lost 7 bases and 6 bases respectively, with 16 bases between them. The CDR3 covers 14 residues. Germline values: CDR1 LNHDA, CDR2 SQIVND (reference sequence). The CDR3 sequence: CASTMGAMGNIQYF. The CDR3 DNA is TGTGCCAGTACCATGGGAGCTATGGGAAACATTCAGTACTTC.

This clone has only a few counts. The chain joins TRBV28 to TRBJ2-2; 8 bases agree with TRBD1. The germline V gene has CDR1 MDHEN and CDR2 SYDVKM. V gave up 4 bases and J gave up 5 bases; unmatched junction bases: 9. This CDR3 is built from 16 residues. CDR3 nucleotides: TGTGCCAGCAGTTCCTATGGACAGGGACGGACCGGGGAGCTGTTTTTT. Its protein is CASSSYGQGRTGELFF.

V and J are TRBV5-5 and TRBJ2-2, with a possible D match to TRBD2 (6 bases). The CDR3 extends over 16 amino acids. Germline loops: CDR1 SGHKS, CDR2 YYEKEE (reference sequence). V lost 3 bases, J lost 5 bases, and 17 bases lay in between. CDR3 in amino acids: CASSWYGGSGTGELFF. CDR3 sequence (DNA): TGTGCCAGCAGCTGGTACGGGGGATCGGGGACCGGGGAGCTGTTTTTT.

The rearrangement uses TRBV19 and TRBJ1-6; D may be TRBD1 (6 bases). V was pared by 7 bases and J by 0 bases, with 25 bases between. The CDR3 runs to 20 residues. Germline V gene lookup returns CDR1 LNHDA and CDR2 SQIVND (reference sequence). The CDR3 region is CASNQGGRAATSSYNSPLHF. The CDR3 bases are TGTGCCAGTAATCAAGGGGGTAGGGCAGCTACTAGCTCCTATAATTCACCCCTCCACTTT.

The CDR3 sequence is CASTPLGTGVAFF. CDR3 in DNA: TGTGCCAGCACCCCATTAGGGACAGGTGTAGCTTTCTTT. The J gene is TRBJ1-1, the V gene TRBV6-6; TRBD1 matches at 8 bases. This CDR3 is 13 amino acids long. Germline lookup yields CDR1 MNHNY and CDR2 SVGAGI (reference sequence). Losses at the gene ends were 7 bases for V and 10 bases for J; bases not matched to a gene: 11.

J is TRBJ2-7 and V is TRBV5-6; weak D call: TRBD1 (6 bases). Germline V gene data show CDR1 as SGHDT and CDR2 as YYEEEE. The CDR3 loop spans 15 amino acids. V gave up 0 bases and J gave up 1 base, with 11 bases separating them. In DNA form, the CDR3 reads TGTGCCAGCAGCTTGGTACGGGACACTTCCTACGAGCAGTACTTC. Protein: CASSLVRDTSYEQYF.

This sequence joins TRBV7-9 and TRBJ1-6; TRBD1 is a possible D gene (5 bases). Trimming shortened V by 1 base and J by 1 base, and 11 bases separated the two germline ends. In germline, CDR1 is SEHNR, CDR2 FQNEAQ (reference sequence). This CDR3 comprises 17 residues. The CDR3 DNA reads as TGTGCCAGCAGCTTAGGCAGGGCTGGGTCCTATAATTCACCCCTCCACTTT. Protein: CASSLGRAGSYNSPLHF.

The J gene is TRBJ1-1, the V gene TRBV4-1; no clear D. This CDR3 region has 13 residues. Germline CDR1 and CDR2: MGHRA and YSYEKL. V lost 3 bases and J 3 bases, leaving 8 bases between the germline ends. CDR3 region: CASSQVADTEAFF. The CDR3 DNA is TGCGCCAGCAGCCAGGTGGCGGACACTGAAGCTTTCTTT.

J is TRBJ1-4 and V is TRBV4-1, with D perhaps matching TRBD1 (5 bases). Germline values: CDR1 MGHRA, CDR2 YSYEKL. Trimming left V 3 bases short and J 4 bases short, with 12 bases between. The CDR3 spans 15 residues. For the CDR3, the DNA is TGCGCCAGCAGCCAGCGCGGGGCGGGTAATGAAAAACTGTTTTTT. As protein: CASSQRGAGNEKLFF.